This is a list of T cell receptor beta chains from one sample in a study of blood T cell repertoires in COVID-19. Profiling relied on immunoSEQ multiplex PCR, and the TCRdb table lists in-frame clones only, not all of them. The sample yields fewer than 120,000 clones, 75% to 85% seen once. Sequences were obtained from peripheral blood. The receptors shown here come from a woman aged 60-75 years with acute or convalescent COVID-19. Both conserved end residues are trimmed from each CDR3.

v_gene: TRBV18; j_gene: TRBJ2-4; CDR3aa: ASSPPVDSGGARYIQY
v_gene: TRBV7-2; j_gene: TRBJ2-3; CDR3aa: ASSLRGGASTDTQY
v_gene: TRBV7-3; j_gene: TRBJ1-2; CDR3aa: ASSLEPQGYGYT
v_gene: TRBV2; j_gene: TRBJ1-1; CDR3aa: ASSRQMYTEAF
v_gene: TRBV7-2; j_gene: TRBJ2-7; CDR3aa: ASSWGQGTAYEQY
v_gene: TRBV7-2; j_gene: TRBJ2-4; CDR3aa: ATSGGAKNIQY
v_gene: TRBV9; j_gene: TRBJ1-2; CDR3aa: ASSVEGIRSYGYT
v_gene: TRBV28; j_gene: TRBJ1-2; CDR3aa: ASSYFDRVSFPRSGYT
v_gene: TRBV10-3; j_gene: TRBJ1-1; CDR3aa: AISDSAGVTEAF
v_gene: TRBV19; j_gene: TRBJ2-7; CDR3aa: ASSIAGAPAYEQY
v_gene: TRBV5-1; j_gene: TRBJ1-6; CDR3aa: ASSLRGGRLLNSPLH